This note documents a single T cell receptor (beta chain) sequence. A multiplex PCR was run with 60 Vbeta primers and 13 Jbeta primers. Sequencing was performed with immunoSEQ multiplex PCR; in TCRdb, only in-frame clones are kept and a portion is missing. The sample contains some 92,000 clones, more than 65% of which appear only once. The record originates from a study of cytomegalovirus exposure and HLA in healthy donors. Between the trimmed V and J ends, which lost 6 bases and 7 bases, there was a span of 19 bases. The CDR3 runs to 15 residues. The V gene's germline CDR1 is MNHNY and CDR2 SVGAGI (reference sequence).

This TCR was recovered from a man between 25 and 39 years old in good health and CMV-seronegative. The sequencing input was PBMCs. The chain couples TRBV6-6 to TRBJ2-1; D is perhaps TRBD2 (6 bases). CDR3 amino acids: CASRFGTPGSNEQFF. The CDR3 DNA is TGTGCCAGCAGATTTGGGACTCCCGGAAGTAATGAGCAGTTCTTC.